One sample yielded the 26 T cell receptor beta chains listed below, sequenced in a study of sequential checkpoint blockade in melanoma (dated by TCRdb to about 2019). To prepare the library, the immunoSEQ multiplex PCR assay was applied. TCRdb limited this immuneACCESS table to in-frame rearrangements with V and J called. A share of clones is missing; checked studies link under half to unresolved V genes, and the rest is unexplained. Within this sample are fewer than 35,000 clones, with roughly 90% of them counted one time only. About a fifth of the sample goes to the ten largest clones. The treatment or condition label of this sample denotes: randomized to nivolumab then ipilimumab (arm A) or the reverse (arm B). Here the sequenced sample was CD8+ T cells sorted from blood (inferred from file names), taken from a patient given nivolumab and ipilimumab in sequence. These receptors were taken from a human donor with melanoma.

The gene calls are TRBV14 and TRBJ1-2; D perhaps matches TRBD1 (5 bases). Germline V gene lookup returns CDR1 SGHDN and CDR2 FVKESK. This CDR3 comprises 13 residues. The germline V and J ends were trimmed by 5 bases and 4 bases, with 11 bases remaining between them. CDR3 sequence (DNA): TGTGCCAGCAGCGCAGGGAACGGCTATGGCTACACCTTC. Protein product: CASSAGNGYGYTF.

The chain links TRBV5-1 to TRBJ2-7, with 8 bases identical to TRBD2. Trimming cost V 0 bases and J 0 bases; bases outside gene matches: 5. Germline CDR1 is SGHRS and CDR2 is YFSETQ. The CDR3 is 16 amino acids. CDR3 nucleotide sequence: TGCGCCAGCAGCTTGGAATGGAGCGGGAGCTCCTACGAGCAGTACTTC. This codes for CASSLEWSGSSYEQYF.

This chain connects TRBV7-2 to TRBJ2-3, with TRBD2 identical over 8 bases. The CDR3 totals 14 residues. V trimming: 6 bases; J trimming: 4 bases; junction bases outside the gene matches: 6. The germline gives CDR1 SGHTA, CDR2 FQGNSA. The CDR3 here is CASRRSGTADTQYF. The CDR3 DNA reads as TGTGCCAGCAGACGTAGCGGGACGGCAGATACGCAGTATTTT.

The chain joins TRBV11-2 to TRBJ2-3; unclear D gene. Germline CDR1 reads SGHAT; CDR2 reads FQNNGV. There are 14 residues in the CDR3. V lost 6 bases, J lost 4 bases, and 14 bases lay in between. CDR3 sequence reads: CASRFTNLPDTQYF. The CDR3 DNA is TGTGCCAGCAGATTTACCAACTTGCCAGATACGCAGTATTTT.

The chain employs TRBV5-8 and TRBJ1-5, with D hard to call. Germline CDR1 is SGHTS and CDR2 is YDEGEE. Between the trimmed V and J ends, which lost 1 base and 6 bases, there was a span of 11 bases. The length of the CDR3 is 14 residues. This CDR3 is CASSLPVPIQPQHF. The DNA for the CDR3 is TGTGCCAGCAGCTTGCCGGTGCCCATTCAGCCCCAGCATTTT.

The chain joins TRBV5-6 to TRBJ1-2; possibly TRBD1 for D (5 bases). The CDR3 is made up of 16 amino acids. Trimming took off 0 bases at V and 3 bases at J, with 15 bases between the two ends. Germline V CDR1 and CDR2: SGHDT, YYEEEE. CDR3 sequence: CASSLAVAGFDYGYTF. CDR3 coding DNA: TGTGCCAGCAGCTTGGCAGTGGCAGGGTTCGACTATGGCTACACCTTC.

CDR3 nucleotides: TGTGCCAGCAGCTCCTACCGGGACAGGGCGAACACCGGGGAGCTGTTTTTT. It yields the protein CASSSYRDRANTGELFF. The chain has TRBV2 and TRBJ2-2, with 9 bases that match TRBD1. The CDR3 consists of 17 residues. Trimming removed 6 bases from V and 0 bases from J; junction bases left unmatched: 8. Germline-derived CDR1 and CDR2 are SNHLY and FYNNEI.

This clone was picked up a small number of times. The V and J genes are TRBV14 and TRBJ2-4; maybe TRBD1 (6 bases). The CDR3 covers 12 residues. Germline V CDR1 and CDR2: SGHDN, FVKESK. Trimming removed 7 bases at V and 3 bases at J, with 7 bases between. CDR3 sequence: CASKGVKNIQYF. The CDR3 region has the DNA TGTGCCAGCAAGGGGGTCAAAAACATTCAGTACTTC.

The chain is built from TRBV13 and TRBJ2-1; no definite D call. The germline V gene encodes CDR1 PRHDT and CDR2 FYEKMQ (reference sequence). Trimming took 7 bases from V and 0 from J, leaving 10 bases between them. The CDR3 has 14 residues. In DNA form, the CDR3 reads TGTGCCAGCACCACCCGGAGCTCCTACAATGAGCAGTTCTTC. Translation: CASTTRSSYNEQFF.

The V call is TRBV10-2, the J call TRBJ2-1; the match to TRBD2 covers 10 bases. CDR1 WSHSY and CDR2 SAAADI come from the germline V gene. The CDR3 sequence is 16 residues long. V dropped 4 bases and J dropped 2; count of bases not matched to a gene: 5. CDR3 in amino acids: CASSVWLAGAYNEQFF. The CDR3, as DNA: TGCGCCAGCAGTGTTTGGCTAGCGGGAGCCTACAATGAGCAGTTCTTC.

The V gene is TRBV27, the J gene TRBJ2-7, with a tentative D call TRBD1 (6 bases). CDR1 is MNHEY and CDR2 is SMNVEV in the germline V gene (reference sequence). Trimming shortened V by 2 bases and J by 2 bases, and 10 bases separated the two germline ends. This CDR3 spans 14 amino acids. The CDR3 protein is CASSLQGPPYEQYF. CDR3 nucleotides: TGTGCCAGCAGTTTACAGGGGCCCCCCTACGAGCAGTACTTC.

This chain connects TRBV4-1 to TRBJ1-3; weak D call: TRBD1 (6 bases). The CDR3 is 17 amino acids. Deletions cut 2 bases from V and 1 base from J, with 15 bases between. Germline values: CDR1 MGHRA, CDR2 YSYEKL. CDR3 sequence (DNA): TGCGCCAGCAGCCAAACGGGACATACCTATTCTGGAAACACCATATATTTT. It yields the protein CASSQTGHTYSGNTIYF.

The rearrangement links TRBV4-3 to TRBJ2-2; 10 bases fit TRBD2. The V segment lost 0 bases and the J segment 5 bases; nucleotides outside the gene matches: 9. Germline V gene data show CDR1 as LGHNA and CDR2 as YSLEER. This CDR3 comprises 18 residues. The CDR3 DNA is TGCGCCAGCAGCCAAGACGGACTAGCGGTATTAACTACCGGGGAGCTGTTTTTT. It translates to CASSQDGLAVLTTGELFF.

The CDR3 loop is CASSRHRDYEQYF. DNA of the CDR3: TGTGCCAGCAGTAGGCACAGGGATTACGAGCAGTACTTC. The V gene is TRBV2, the J gene TRBJ2-7, with D possibly matching TRBD1 (6 bases). The CDR3 totals 13 residues. V gave up 5 bases and J gave up 4 bases, with 12 bases separating them. Germline CDR1 SNHLY, CDR2 FYNNEI.

This chain connects TRBV7-9 to TRBJ2-7; D may be TRBD2 (7 bases). The CDR3 totals 12 residues. Looked up from germline, CDR1 is SEHNR and CDR2 is FQNEAQ (reference sequence). V lost 8 bases to trimming and J lost 6 bases, with 14 bases between them. The CDR3 sequence is CASSLGGGEQYF. The CDR3 bases are TGTGCCAGCTCTTTAGGGGGGGGCGAGCAGTACTTC.

The chain carries TRBV28 and TRBJ1-5; D ambiguous. This CDR3 region has 16 residues. Per the germline V gene, CDR1 is MDHEN and CDR2 is SYDVKM. The ends were cut back, 5 bases at V and 0 bases at J, with 14 bases in the middle. The CDR3 region has the DNA TGTGCCAGCAGTGAGCGGGGTTATAATAGCAATCAGCCCCAGCATTTT. It codes for CASSERGYNSNQPQHF.

The V call is TRBV29-1, the J call TRBJ1-2; the match to TRBD1 covers 7 bases. Germline V lookup: CDR1 SQVTM, CDR2 ANQGSEA. V dropped 0 bases and J dropped 4; count of bases not matched to a gene: 5. This CDR3 region has 14 residues. The CDR3 reads CSVEDQDRPYGYTF. DNA for the CDR3: TGCAGCGTTGAAGACCAGGACAGGCCCTATGGCTACACCTTC.

The V call is TRBV28, the J call TRBJ2-1; a weak D match, TRBD1 (5 bases). Germline CDR1 is MDHEN and CDR2 is SYDVKM. V was cut by 3 bases and J by 5 bases, with 17 bases left in between. The CDR3 totals 16 residues. CDR3 DNA: TGTGCCAGCAGTTTGTTAATTAAAGGGGCAGACAATGAGCAGTTCTTC. This translates into CASSLLIKGADNEQFF.

The chain employs TRBV27 and TRBJ2-2, with a possible D match to TRBD1 (6 bases). The CDR3 spans 14 residues. Trimming removed 5 bases at V and 6 bases at J, with 13 bases between. Germline CDR1 is MNHEY and CDR2 is SMNVEV (reference sequence). In DNA, the CDR3 is TGTGCCAGCAGTCTTCGCCAGGGGCCCGGGGAGCTGTTTTTT. Protein: CASSLRQGPGELFF.

This clone was seen a single time. The rearrangement links TRBV5-1 to TRBJ2-1, with D possibly matching TRBD2 (6 bases). This CDR3 contains 16 residues. The V gene lost 1 base and the J gene lost 1 base, with 12 bases spanning the gap. The germline CDR1 and CDR2 sequences are SGHRS and YFSETQ. Here the CDR3 reads CASSLPGGGSYNEQFF. The CDR3 nucleotides read TGCGCCAGCAGCTTGCCCGGGGGTGGATCCTACAATGAGCAGTTCTTC.

This rearrangement joins TRBV29-1 to TRBJ1-2; 7 bases map to TRBD1. In germline, CDR1 is SQVTM, CDR2 ANQGSEA. This CDR3 comprises 13 residues. With V trimmed by 6 bases and J by 5 bases, 9 bases remained unmatched. The CDR3 bases are TGCAGCGTGCGCACAGGGGAGGCGTATGGCTACACCTTC. This codes for CSVRTGEAYGYTF. Combining the CDR3 with reference TRBV29-1 and TRBJ1-2 gives the whole variable domain SAVISQKPSRDICQRGTSLTIQCQVDSQVTMMFWYRQQPGQSLTLIATANQGSEATYESGFVIDKFPISRPNLTFSTLTVSNMSPEDSSIYLCSVRTGEAYGYTFGSGTRLTVV.

The chain is built from TRBV15 and TRBJ2-1; maybe TRBD2 (5 bases). The CDR3 totals 17 residues. Deletions cut 0 bases from V and 5 bases from J, with 17 bases between. The germline V gene has CDR1 LNHNV and CDR2 YYDKDF (reference sequence). The CDR3 reads CATSRDPSGSHHNEQFF. Here the CDR3 DNA reads TGTGCCACCAGCAGAGATCCATCGGGGAGCCACCACAATGAGCAGTTCTTC. The variable domain in full, with the rest retrieved from reference TRBV15 and TRBJ2-1, is DAMVIQNPRYQVTQFGKPVTLSCSQTLNHNVMYWYQQKSSQAPKLLFHYYDKDFNNEADTPDNFQSRRPNTSFCFLDIRSPGLGDTAMYLCATSRDPSGSHHNEQFFGPGTRLTVL.

The V gene is TRBV19, the J gene TRBJ2-1, with 13 bases fitting TRBD2. The length of the CDR3 is 15 residues. V shed 2 bases, J shed 6 bases, and the junction held 1 base outside the gene matches. The germline V gene has CDR1 LNHDA and CDR2 SQIVND (reference sequence). CDR3: CASSITSGRANEQFF. CDR3 DNA sequence: TGTGCCAGTAGTATAACTAGCGGGAGGGCCAATGAGCAGTTCTTC.

The chain recombines TRBV11-1 with TRBJ2-5, with a weak D call TRBD2 (5 bases). Germline-derived CDR1 and CDR2 are SGHAT and FQDESV (reference sequence). V lost 1 base and J 4 bases, leaving 10 bases between the germline ends. This CDR3 has 14 amino acids. The CDR3 protein is CASSLVSGLETQYF. The CDR3 DNA reads as TGTGCCAGCAGCTTAGTCTCGGGGTTAGAGACCCAGTACTTC.

The sample holds a few counts of this clone. The chain joins TRBV6-4 to TRBJ2-2, with TRBD1 matching over 9 bases. Germline CDR1 MRHNA, CDR2 SNTAGT. This CDR3 is 14 amino acids long. Trimming cost V 6 bases and J 3 bases; bases outside gene matches: 2. The CDR3 DNA sequence: TGTGCCAGCAGCCGGGACAGGGACACCGGGGAGCTGTTTTTT. This gives the protein CASSRDRDTGELFF.

The chain combines TRBV7-9 with TRBJ2-3, with 8 nucleotides matching TRBD2. The CDR3 sequence is 16 residues long. The V gene's germline CDR1 is SEHNR and CDR2 FQNEAQ (reference sequence). V was clipped by 2 bases and J by 2 bases; unmatched bases: 6. The CDR3 region has the DNA TGTGCCAGCAGCTTACGGGCGGGGGGAGTCACAGATACGCAGTATTTT. This translates into CASSLRAGGVTDTQYF.